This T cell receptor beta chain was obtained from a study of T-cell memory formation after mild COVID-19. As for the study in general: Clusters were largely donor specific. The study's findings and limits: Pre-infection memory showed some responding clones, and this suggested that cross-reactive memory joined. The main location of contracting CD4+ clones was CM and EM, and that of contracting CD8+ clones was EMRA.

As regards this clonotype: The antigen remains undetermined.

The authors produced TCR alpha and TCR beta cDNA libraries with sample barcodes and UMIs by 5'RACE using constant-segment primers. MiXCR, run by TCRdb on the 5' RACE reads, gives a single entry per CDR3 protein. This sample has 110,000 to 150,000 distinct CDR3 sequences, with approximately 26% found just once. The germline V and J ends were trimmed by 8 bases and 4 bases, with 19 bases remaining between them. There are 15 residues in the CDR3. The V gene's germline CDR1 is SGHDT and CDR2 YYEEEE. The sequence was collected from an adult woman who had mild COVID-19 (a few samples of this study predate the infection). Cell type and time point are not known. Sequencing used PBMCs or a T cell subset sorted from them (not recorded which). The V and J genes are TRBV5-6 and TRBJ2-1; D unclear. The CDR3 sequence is CASVNRNRAYNEQFF. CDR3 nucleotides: TGTGCCAGTGTGAATCGGAACAGAGCGTACAATGAGCAGTTCTTC.